Below, 23 T cell receptor beta chains from the same sample are listed, as sequenced in a study of siplizumab effects on memory and regulatory T cells. Using immunoSEQ multiplex PCR, the repertoire was profiled, and TCRdb retains in-frame clones only, with some absent. The sample shows roughly 110,000 clones, about 94% of them seen only once. The material sequenced was non-Treg CD4+ T cells sorted from blood. These TCRs come from a human donor in good health.

The rearrangement uses TRBV27 and TRBJ2-1; 7 bases line up with TRBD1. The ends lost 7 bases at V and 2 bases at J; junction bases unmatched: 11. This CDR3 spans 16 amino acids. Germline-derived CDR1 and CDR2 are MNHEY and SMNVEV (reference sequence). CDR3 DNA: TGTGCCAGCACCTCCATTAAGACAGGGACCTACAATGAGCAGTTCTTC. It translates to CASTSIKTGTYNEQFF.

The chain combines TRBV7-3 with TRBJ2-6, with D uncertain. Germline loops: CDR1 SGHTA, CDR2 FQGTGA. V lost 4 bases, J lost 4 bases, and 8 bases lay in between. The CDR3 covers 14 residues. The CDR3 region has the DNA TGTGCCAGCAGCTCAGAGTCAGGGGCCAACGTCCTGACTTTC. This sequence encodes CASSSESGANVLTF. Full variable domain (remainder filled in from reference TRBV7-3 and TRBJ2-6): GAGVSQTPSNKVTEKGKYVELRCDPISGHTALYWYRQSLGQGPEFLIYFQGTGAADDSGLPNDRFFAVRPEGSVSTLKIQRTERGDSAVYLCASSSESGANVLTFGAGSRLTVL.

The chain recombines TRBV12-5 with TRBJ1-2; possibly TRBD1 for D (5 bases). The V and J ends lost 7 bases and 2 bases respectively, with 14 bases between them. CDR1 LGHNT and CDR2 FRNRAP come from the germline V gene. The CDR3 is made up of 14 amino acids. CDR3 in amino acids: CASDRQTPNYGYTF. DNA for the CDR3: TGTGCTAGTGACAGGCAGACACCGAACTATGGCTACACCTTC.

The chain recombines TRBV5-1 with TRBJ1-2; tentative D call: TRBD1 (6 bases). Germline assignment: CDR1 SGHRS and CDR2 YFSETQ. Between the trimmed V and J ends, which lost 0 bases and 8 bases, there was a span of 14 bases. The CDR3 is made up of 14 amino acids. CDR3 nucleotide sequence: TGCGCCAGCAGCTTGGGACAGGCTTTTCAAGGCTACACCTTC. It specifies CASSLGQAFQGYTF. Using reference TRBV5-1 and TRBJ1-2 for the parts outside the CDR3, the full variable domain is KAGVTQTPRYLIKTRGQQVTLSCSPISGHRSVSWYQQTPGQGLQFLFEYFSETQRNKGNFPGRFSGRQFSNSRSEMNVSTLELGDSALYLCASSLGQAFQGYTFGSGTRLTVV.

J is TRBJ2-7 and V is TRBV7-2; D is uncertain. The CDR3 totals 14 residues. Germline V gene data show CDR1 as SGHTA and CDR2 as FQGNSA. Between the trimmed V and J ends, which lost 1 base and 3 bases, there was a span of 10 bases. CDR3 nucleotides: TGTGCCAGCAGCTTAGGTATGGGGTTCTACGAGCAGTACTTC. Translation: CASSLGMGFYEQYF.

This chain connects TRBV18 to TRBJ1-6; no clear D gene. The germline V and J ends were trimmed by 4 bases and 8 bases, with 6 bases remaining between them. Looked up from germline, CDR1 is KGHSH and CDR2 is LQKENI. The CDR3 runs 12 residues. DNA of the CDR3: TGTGCCAGCTCACTCCCCGATTCACCCCTCCACTTT. It yields the protein CASSLPDSPLHF.

The chain couples TRBV28 to TRBJ1-4; no reliable D call. Trimming left V 5 bases short and J 8 bases short, with 21 bases between. CDR3 size: 16 residues. The germline V gene has CDR1 MDHEN and CDR2 SYDVKM. The CDR3 bases are TGTGCCAGCAGTGATACGAAGATCCCCCGGTCGGAAAAACTGTTTTTT. It codes for CASSDTKIPRSEKLFF.

The V gene is TRBV6-4, the J gene TRBJ1-1; D uncertain. Germline V gene lookup returns CDR1 MRHNA and CDR2 SNTAGT. The CDR3 length is 14 residues. V lost 4 bases and J lost 4, with 13 bases in between. Here the CDR3 reads CASSATSRGTEAFF. DNA of the CDR3: TGTGCCAGCAGTGCCACTTCTAGAGGCACTGAAGCTTTCTTT.

As to this clone: Mismatch with germline at one junction end may stem from a read error. The chain couples TRBV28 to TRBJ1-2; weak D call: TRBD1 (5 bases). The germline V gene encodes CDR1 MDHEN and CDR2 SYDVKM. The CDR3 runs to 14 residues. CDR3 in amino acids: CASRTGGSNYGYTF. The CDR3 DNA reads TGTGCCAGCAGGACGGGGGGATCTAATTATGGCTACACCTTC.

The chain joins TRBV30 to TRBJ2-1; D possibly corresponds to TRBD2 (7 bases). Per germline, CDR1 GTSNPN and CDR2 SVGIG (reference sequence). The V end lost 7 bases, the J end lost 8 bases, and 24 bases lay between the germline ends. The CDR3 spans 15 residues. CDR3 nucleotides: TGTGCCTCCCCGGGGAGGGGGGGTCGCGGCGATGAGCAGTTCTTC. Translation gives CASPGRGGRGDEQFF. Using reference TRBV30 and TRBJ2-1 for the parts outside the CDR3, the full variable domain is SQTIHQWPATLVQPVGSPLSLECTVEGTSNPNLYWYRQAAGRGLQLLFYSVGIGQISSEVPQNLSASRPQDRQFILSSKKLLLSDSGFYLCASPGRGGRGDEQFFGPGTRLTVL.

This clone has just one count. This chain joins TRBV27 and TRBJ1-2, with TRBD1 matching 7 bases. J was trimmed by 7 bases and V by 8 bases; bases with no gene match: 7. Germline CDR1 is MNHEY and CDR2 is SMNVEV (reference sequence). The CDR3 covers 12 residues. CDR3 nucleotide sequence: TGTGCCAGCTCAGCGACAGGGAGTGGCTACACCTTC. Translating gives CASSATGSGYTF.

The chain recombines TRBV2 with TRBJ1-1, with D possibly TRBD1 on 5 matching bases. CDR3 length equals 14 residues. The ends were cut back, 7 bases at V and 1 base at J, with 13 bases in the middle. Per the germline V gene, CDR1 is SNHLY and CDR2 is FYNNEI. CDR3 coding DNA: TGTGCCAGCATGCAGGGCGGGGGGAACACTGAAGCTTTCTTT. Amino acids: CASMQGGGNTEAFF.

In nucleotides, the CDR3 is TGTGCCACCCCTATTCACCGGGGGGCCTCCACCGGGGAGCTGTTTTTT. Translated: CATPIHRGASTGELFF. The chain carries TRBV15 and TRBJ2-2; D is possibly TRBD2 (7 bases). The CDR3 consists of 16 residues. Germline CDR1 LNHNV, CDR2 YYDKDF (reference sequence). Trimming cost V 8 bases and J 4 bases, with 20 bases left between them.

This clone is a singleton in its sample. The chain joins TRBV23-1 to TRBJ1-2; 11 nucleotides agree with TRBD1. TRBV23-1 is noted as an ORF with a role that remains uncertain. After removal of 8 bases from V and 2 bases from J, the junction contained 1 base not matched to a gene. CDR3 length: 13 residues. This CDR3 reads CASWDRGNYGYTF. The CDR3, as DNA: TGCGCCAGCTGGGACAGGGGGAACTATGGCTACACCTTC.

The chain couples TRBV6-6 to TRBJ2-3; tentatively, D is TRBD1 (5 bases). The germline V and J ends were trimmed by 6 bases and 5 bases, with 9 bases remaining between them. The length of the CDR3 is 12 residues. Looked up from germline, CDR1 is MNHNY and CDR2 is SVGAGI (reference sequence). The CDR3 sequence: CASSPTEDTQYF. The CDR3 coding sequence is TGTGCCAGCAGCCCGACAGAAGATACGCAGTATTTT.

V and J are TRBV29-1 and TRBJ1-2, with TRBD1 matching over 7 bases. Germline V gene data show CDR1 as SQVTM and CDR2 as ANQGSEA. The CDR3 length is 13 residues. V trimming: 1 base; J trimming: 6 bases; junction bases outside the gene matches: 5. CDR3 in amino acids: CSVEGGGGHGYTF. The DNA of the CDR3 is TGCAGCGTTGAAGGGGGAGGGGGCCATGGCTACACCTTC.

The J gene is TRBJ1-1, the V gene TRBV5-5, with D unresolved. Germline CDR1 SGHKS, CDR2 YYEKEE (reference sequence). Trimming left V 6 bases short and J 6 bases short, with 3 bases between. This CDR3 has 9 residues. CDR3 bases: TGTGCCAGCACCCCTGAAGCTTTCTTT. Protein product: CASTPEAFF.

This chain joins TRBV7-3 and TRBJ1-1, with 7 nucleotides matching TRBD1. From germline, CDR1 is SGHTA and CDR2 FQGTGA. The CDR3 spans 16 residues. V lost 5 bases to trimming and J lost 1 base; unmatched junction nucleotides: 10. The CDR3 region is CASSLNGQVANTEAFF. CDR3 nucleotide sequence: TGTGCCAGCAGCCTGAATGGACAGGTGGCGAACACTGAAGCTTTCTTT.

The chain combines TRBV7-9 with TRBJ2-1; TRBD2 aligns across 9 bases. The germline gives CDR1 SEHNR, CDR2 FQNEAQ (reference sequence). CDR3 length: 15 residues. The junction had 10 bases not matched to a gene; V was cut back by 3 bases and J by 10 bases. The CDR3 nucleotides are TGTGCCAGCAGCTTGGCGTTCGCGGGGGGGACGGAGCAGTTCTTC. As protein: CASSLAFAGGTEQFF.

This chain links TRBV4-1 with TRBJ1-5; D is ambiguous. The CDR3 loop spans 16 amino acids. Trimming shortened V by 0 bases and J by 2 bases, and 11 bases separated the two germline ends. In germline, CDR1 is MGHRA, CDR2 YSYEKL. The CDR3 is CASSQEGGMGNQPQHF. The CDR3 nucleotides read TGCGCCAGCAGCCAAGAAGGAGGGATGGGCAATCAGCCCCAGCATTTT.

The chain combines TRBV5-6 with TRBJ1-4; D is unclear. The CDR3 consists of 14 residues. V shed 2 bases and J shed 0 bases, with 5 bases lying between them. Germline V gene data show CDR1 as SGHDT and CDR2 as YYEEEE. The CDR3 loop is CASSFGPTNEKLFF. CDR3 sequence (DNA): TGTGCCAGCAGCTTTGGGCCAACTAATGAAAAACTGTTTTTT.

The V call is TRBV27, the J call TRBJ2-7, with TRBD2 identical over 10 bases. Looked up from germline, CDR1 is MNHEY and CDR2 is SMNVEV (reference sequence). The CDR3 runs to 16 residues. With V trimmed by 5 bases and J by 7 bases, 14 bases remained unmatched. The CDR3 sequence: CASSPPSSGGHGEQYF. The CDR3 DNA reads as TGTGCCAGCAGTCCCCCCTCTAGCGGGGGACATGGGGAGCAGTACTTC.

The chain links TRBV10-1 to TRBJ2-7; no reliable D call. V dropped 7 bases and J dropped 6 bases, with 7 bases sitting between them. CDR1 is WNHNN, CDR2 SYGVQD, per germline (reference sequence). This CDR3 is 10 amino acids long. The CDR3: CASIKGEQYF. For the CDR3, the DNA is TGCGCCAGCATTAAGGGCGAGCAGTACTTC.